This is a list of T cell receptor beta chains from one sample in a study of blood T cell repertoires in COVID-19. Profiling relied on immunoSEQ multiplex PCR, and the TCRdb table lists in-frame clones only, not all of them. The profile shows under 250,000 clones, around four fifths of them singletons. Material: peripheral blood. Receptor source: a man aged 40-49 years with active or convalescent COVID-19. Each CDR3 is given with its conserved first and last residue. A D gene is named only where the DNA matches it firmly. The listing skips clone size in some rows; elsewhere it reads once, few, many or a size class.

.	TRBD2	TRBV13	TRBJ2-7	CASSKRRASGSYEQYF	TGTGCCAGCAGCAAAAGGCGGGCTAGCGGGAGTTACGAGCAGTACTTC
.	TRBD1	TRBV27	TRBJ2-7	CASSFYAGGYEQYF	TGTGCCAGCAGTTTCTATGCAGGGGGTTACGAGCAGTACTTC
.	TRBD1	TRBV6-6	TRBJ1-2	CASRDRDRDVRMF	TGTGCCAGCAGAGACCGGGACAGGGACGTTCGCATGTTC
.	TRBD1	TRBV5-1	TRBJ1-1	CASSPTGGIPEAFF	TGCGCCAGCAGCCCGACAGGGGGCATACCTGAAGCTTTCTTT
.	TRBD2	TRBV6-1	TRBJ2-7	CASSEEPSGRRCEQYF	TGTGCCAGCAGTGAAGAACCTAGCGGGAGACGCTGCGAGCAGTACTTC
once	.	TRBV5-6	TRBJ1-2	CASSLWQGWDYGYTF	TGTGCCAGCAGCTTGTGGCAGGGGTGGGACTATGGCTACACCTTC
.	.	TRBV12-3/TRBV12-4	TRBJ1-2	CASSLGHSDGYTF	TGTGCCAGCAGTTTAGGACATAGCGATGGCTACACCTTC
.	.	TRBV18	TRBJ1-2	CASSPRARDYGYTF	TGTGCCAGCTCACCGCGCGCCAGGGATTATGGCTACACCTTC
.	TRBD1	TRBV7-8	TRBJ1-1	CASSFEQGVEAFF	TGTGCCAGCAGCTTCGAACAGGGGGTTGAAGCTTTCTTT
.	TRBD2	TRBV5-1	TRBJ2-1	CASSLVTSGARDEQFF	TGCGCCAGCAGCTTGGTGACTAGCGGGGCCAGGGATGAGCAGTTCTTC